The 15 T cell receptor beta chains below come from one sample, sequenced in a study of T cells after yellow fever vaccination. Using its own MiXCR run on the 5' RACE reads, TCRdb lists one record per CDR3 protein. The sample comprises about 430,000 distinct CDR3 sequences, roughly 20% of which are singletons, and 15% to 20% rests with the top ten. This sample comprised PBMCs, obtained before the yellow fever booster vaccination. The receptors derive from a man aged 18 to 30 who received the YFV17D yellow fever vaccine.

This chain links TRBV7-2 with TRBJ2-3; TRBD1 matches 9 bases. This CDR3 has 14 amino acids. Unmatched junction bases numbered 3, after V lost 4 bases and J lost 4 bases. The germline V gene has CDR1 SGHTA and CDR2 FQGNSA. CDR3: CASSYWTGADTQYF. The CDR3 nucleotides read TGTGCCAGCAGCTATTGGACAGGGGCAGATACGCAGTATTTT.

In this sample, this clonotype turned up many times. The chain combines TRBV12-3 or TRBV12-4 with TRBJ1-2; tentatively, D is TRBD1 (5 bases). Trimming removed 5 bases at V and 3 bases at J, with 10 bases between. The CDR3 contains 13 residues. This CDR3 reads CASSLMGDYGYTF. The CDR3 DNA follows: TGTGCCAGCAGTCTGATGGGGGACTATGGCTACACCTTC.

This clonotype came up a few times. J is TRBJ1-2 and V is TRBV6-6; TRBD1 aligns across 8 bases. Losses at the gene ends were 6 bases for V and 8 bases for J; bases not matched to a gene: 5. This CDR3 is 12 amino acids long. The germline CDR1 and CDR2 sequences are MNHNY and SVGAGI (reference sequence). As DNA, the CDR3 is TGTGCCAGCAGCGTCGACAGGGGAGGCTACACCTTC. Its protein is CASSVDRGGYTF.

The V and J genes are TRBV12-3 or TRBV12-4 and TRBJ2-3; D perhaps matches TRBD2 (5 bases). The CDR3 runs 14 residues. V dropped 3 bases and J dropped 4 bases, with 11 bases sitting between them. DNA for the CDR3: TGTGCCAGCAGTTTCACTCCCGGGGCAGATACGCAGTATTTT. This encodes CASSFTPGADTQYF.

There are many counts of this clonotype. The CDR3 reads CASSQDGTTGFYGYTF. CDR3 nucleotides: TGTGCCAGCAGCCAAGACGGGACAACGGGCTTCTATGGCTACACCTTC. The chain links TRBV6-2 or TRBV6-3 to TRBJ1-2; a possible D gene is TRBD1 (6 bases). The CDR3 has 16 amino acids. V was cut by 6 bases and J by 4 bases, with 21 bases left in between. CDR1 is MNHEY, CDR2 SVGEGT, per germline.

This clonotype was observed a few times. The chain couples TRBV27 to TRBJ2-5, with 10 nucleotides matching TRBD1. V trimming: 4 bases; J trimming: 5 bases; junction bases outside the gene matches: 7. Germline V gives CDR1 MNHEY, CDR2 SMNVEV (reference sequence). The CDR3 contains 15 residues. The CDR3 nucleotides read TGTGCCAGCAGTTCCGGGACAGGGGACTCCGAGACCCAGTACTTC. It is translated as CASSSGTGDSETQYF.

This clonotype has only a few counts. The gene calls are TRBV9 and TRBJ2-5; no clear D gene. Germline assignment: CDR1 SGDLS and CDR2 YYNGEE. The germline V and J ends were trimmed by 0 bases and 1 base, with 10 bases remaining between them. CDR3 size: 15 residues. This CDR3 reads CASSVGPGAQETQYF. The CDR3 DNA follows: TGTGCCAGCAGCGTAGGTCCCGGAGCCCAAGAGACCCAGTACTTC.

The rearrangement links TRBV4-3 to TRBJ1-6; tentatively, D is TRBD1 (5 bases). The germline V gene has CDR1 LGHNA and CDR2 YSLEER. The V and J ends lost 1 base and 9 bases respectively, with 13 bases between them. This CDR3 spans 15 amino acids. The CDR3, as DNA: TGCGCCAGCAGCCAAGTGAAGGGGTCTACTTCACCCCTCCACTTT. Its protein is CASSQVKGSTSPLHF.

This clonotype was detected a few times. The V and J genes are TRBV4-2 and TRBJ2-4; D is perhaps TRBD2 (7 bases). The V gene's germline CDR1 is LGHNA and CDR2 YNFKEQ. The CDR3 has 17 residues. Trimming shortened V by 4 bases and J by 0 bases, and 16 bases separated the two germline ends. As DNA, the CDR3 is TGTGCCAGCAGCCCTACGGGCGGGGGCCTAGCCAAAAACATTCAGTACTTC. Its protein is CASSPTGGGLAKNIQYF.

V and J are TRBV9 and TRBJ1-1; 8 nucleotides align to TRBD1. J gave up 7 bases and V 6 bases, and 8 bases lay outside the gene matches. Germline lookup yields CDR1 SGDLS and CDR2 YYNGEE. This CDR3 is 13 amino acids long. The CDR3 loop is CASNQGATSEAFF. The CDR3 nucleotides read TGTGCCAGCAACCAGGGGGCAACGAGTGAAGCTTTCTTT.

The chain carries TRBV5-1 and TRBJ2-2; D may be TRBD1 (5 bases). The CDR3 runs 14 residues. V was pared by 4 bases and J by 3 bases, with 10 bases between. Germline assignment: CDR1 SGHRS and CDR2 YFSETQ. The CDR3 DNA reads TGCGCCAGCAGCCTACAGGACCACACCGGGGAGCTGTTTTTT. Translation gives CASSLQDHTGELFF.

This clonotype was observed a few times. The rearrangement uses TRBV7-3 and TRBJ2-3; D is undetermined. V lost 4 bases, J lost 4 bases, and 12 bases lay in between. The CDR3 runs 14 residues. The germline gives CDR1 SGHTA, CDR2 FQGTGA. The CDR3 is CASSYHAGADTQYF. In DNA, the CDR3 is TGTGCCAGCAGCTACCACGCCGGTGCAGATACGCAGTATTTT.

This chain links TRBV20-1 with TRBJ2-3, with TRBD2 matching over 8 bases. V shed 6 bases and J 2 bases; nucleotides not matched to a gene: 4. Germline values: CDR1 DFQATT, CDR2 SNEGSKA (reference sequence). The CDR3 totals 13 residues. The CDR3 region has the DNA TGCAGTGCCGCAGCGGGGGCCACAGATACGCAGTATTTT. Its translation is CSAAAGATDTQYF.

This clonotype was counted a few times. The chain combines TRBV5-1 with TRBJ1-2, with a possible D match to TRBD1 (6 bases). V lost 5 bases and J 5 bases, leaving 16 bases between the germline ends. The CDR3 sequence is 14 residues long. Looked up from germline, CDR1 is SGHRS and CDR2 is YFSETQ. Here the CDR3 reads CASSFLGGQYGYTF. The CDR3 bases are TGCGCCAGCAGTTTTCTAGGGGGGCAGTATGGCTACACCTTC.

The chain links TRBV7-9 to TRBJ2-2, with 9 bases lining up with TRBD2. With 5 bases clipped from V and 6 bases from J, the junction kept 10 bases outside the gene matches. The CDR3 runs 16 residues. Germline lookup yields CDR1 SEHNR and CDR2 FQNEAQ (reference sequence). This chain's CDR3 is CASSTPSGGRAGELFF. CDR3 nucleotide sequence: TGTGCCAGCAGCACCCCCAGCGGGGGGCGGGCCGGGGAGCTGTTTTTT.